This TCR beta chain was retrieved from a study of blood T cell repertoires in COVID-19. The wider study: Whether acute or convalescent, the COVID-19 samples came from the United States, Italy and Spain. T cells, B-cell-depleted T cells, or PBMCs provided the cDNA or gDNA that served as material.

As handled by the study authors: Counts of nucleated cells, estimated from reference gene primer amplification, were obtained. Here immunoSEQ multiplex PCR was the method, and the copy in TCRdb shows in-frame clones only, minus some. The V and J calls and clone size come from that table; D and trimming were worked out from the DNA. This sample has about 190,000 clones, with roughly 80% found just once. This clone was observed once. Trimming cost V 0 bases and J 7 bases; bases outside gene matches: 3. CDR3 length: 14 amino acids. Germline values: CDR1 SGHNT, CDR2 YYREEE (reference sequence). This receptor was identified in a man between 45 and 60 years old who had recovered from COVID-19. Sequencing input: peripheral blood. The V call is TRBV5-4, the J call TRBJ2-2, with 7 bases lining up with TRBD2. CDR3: CASSLAGRNGELFF. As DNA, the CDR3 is TGTGCCAGCAGCTTGGCCGGGAGGAACGGGGAGCTGTTTTTT.